One and the same sample provided the 27 T cell receptor beta chains below, sequenced in a study of T cell therapy after organ transplantation (dated by TCRdb to the late 2010s). The library was prepared using the immunoSEQ multiplex PCR assay. TCRdb carries this immuneACCESS record with in-frame sequences only. Its versions omit some clonotypes, under half of them owing to an unresolved V gene in the studies checked, with the rest unexplained. Within this sample are tens of thousands of clones, with roughly 93% of them counted one time only. Of the sample, over 2.5% is held by the ten largest clones. These receptors' targets are unknown. In the paper's terms, the time point label means: before start of T cell therapy. The sample consisted of CD8+ T cells from blood, taken before autologous CMV-specific T cell therapy. These receptors were obtained from a human patient who had received a solid organ transplant and had CMV disease.

The V call is TRBV7-2, the J call TRBJ2-5; 11 bases align to TRBD2. CDR1 is SGHTA and CDR2 is FQGNSA in the germline V gene. V lost 8 bases and J lost 5; bases outside the gene matches: 10. CDR3 length: 15 residues. As DNA, the CDR3 is TGTGCCAGCGTCTTAGCGGGGGGGCCCGGGGAGACCCAGTACTTC. This codes for CASVLAGGPGETQYF.

The chain couples TRBV19 to TRBJ1-5; D is possibly TRBD1 (5 bases). Looked up from germline, CDR1 is LNHDA and CDR2 is SQIVND (reference sequence). V shed 3 bases and J shed 0 bases, with 12 bases lying between them. The CDR3 totals 16 residues. The DNA for the CDR3 is TGTGCCAGTAGTATGCCGGGACTGAATAGCAATCAGCCCCAGCATTTT. Protein product: CASSMPGLNSNQPQHF. The full variable domain, in which reference TRBV19 and TRBJ1-5 provide the parts outside the CDR3, is DGGITQSPKYLFRKEGQNVTLSCEQNLNHDAMYWYRQDPGQGLRLIYYSQIVNDFQKGDIAEGYSVSREKKESFPLTVTSAQKNPTAFYLCASSMPGLNSNQPQHFGDGTRLSIL.

CDR3 DNA sequence: TGTGCCAGCAGCTTAATCGCCGGGAGGGCCACTGAGCAGTTCTTC. This codes for CASSLIAGRATEQFF. The J gene is TRBJ2-1, the V gene TRBV7-9; 8 bases line up with TRBD2. The CDR3 length is 15 residues. Germline V gives CDR1 SEHNR, CDR2 FQNEAQ (reference sequence). Losses at the gene ends were 2 bases for V and 9 bases for J; bases not matched to a gene: 9. Looking up the rest from reference TRBV7-9 and TRBJ2-1 gives the full variable domain: DTGVSQNPRHKITKRGQNVTFRCDPISEHNRLYWYRQTLGQGPEFLTYFQNEAQLEKSRLLSDRFSAERPKGSFSTLEIQRTEQGDSAMYLCASSLIAGRATEQFFGPGTRLTVL.

V gene TRBV5-1 combines with J gene TRBJ1-3; D might be TRBD1 (6 bases). This CDR3 region has 15 residues. Germline CDR1 SGHRS, CDR2 YFSETQ. The germline V and J ends were trimmed by 3 bases and 0 bases, with 10 bases remaining between them. The CDR3 region has the DNA TGCGCCAGCAGCTCGTACAGGGACTCTGGAAACACCATATATTTT. Its protein product is CASSSYRDSGNTIYF.

The J gene is TRBJ2-2, the V gene TRBV11-2, with D uncertain. The V gene's germline CDR1 is SGHAT and CDR2 FQNNGV. There are 11 residues in the CDR3. The germline V and J ends were trimmed by 4 bases and 6 bases, with 3 bases remaining between them. The CDR3: CASSWPGELFF. DNA of the CDR3: TGTGCCAGCAGCTGGCCCGGGGAGCTGTTTTTT.

The chain recombines TRBV6-5 with TRBJ2-7; D is perhaps TRBD2 (6 bases). This CDR3 contains 12 residues. V dropped 2 bases and J dropped 9 bases, with 11 bases sitting between them. CDR1 is MNHEY, CDR2 SVGAGI, per germline. CDR3 in amino acids: CASSYGGEGQYF. The CDR3 nucleotides are TGTGCCAGCAGTTACGGAGGGGAAGGGCAGTACTTC.

The chain carries TRBV30 and TRBJ2-7; D ambiguous. This CDR3 spans 13 amino acids. V was pared by 1 base and J by 0 bases, with 7 bases between. The germline V gene encodes CDR1 GTSNPN and CDR2 SVGIG (reference sequence). The CDR3 reads CAWSAHSSYEQYF. The CDR3, as DNA: TGTGCCTGGAGTGCGCACAGCTCCTACGAGCAGTACTTC.

This CDR3 reads CASRTDGTGELFF. In nucleotides, the CDR3 is TGCGCCAGCAGGACGGACGGGACCGGGGAGCTGTTTTTT. The rearrangement links TRBV10-1 to TRBJ2-2; no clear D gene. V was shortened by 6 bases and J by 5 bases, with 10 bases between the two germline ends. The germline V gene encodes CDR1 WNHNN and CDR2 SYGVQD (reference sequence). This CDR3 region has 13 residues.

The chain employs TRBV4-3 and TRBJ2-7; the D is unclear. V was cut by 0 bases and J by 2 bases, with 8 bases left in between. CDR1 LGHNA and CDR2 YSLEER come from the germline V gene. This CDR3 comprises 14 residues. The CDR3 nucleotides read TGCGCCAGCAGCCAAGATCTTCAAACCTACGAGCAGTACTTC. This gives the protein CASSQDLQTYEQYF.

The rearrangement uses TRBV6-5 and TRBJ1-1; D perhaps matches TRBD1 (6 bases). V lost 1 base and J 12 bases, leaving 15 bases between the germline ends. The CDR3 length is 13 residues. The germline CDR1 and CDR2 sequences are MNHEY and SVGAGI. The CDR3 DNA reads TGTGCCAGCAGTTACTATCAGGGGTCGGAAACTTTCTTT. Protein: CASSYYQGSETFF.

V is TRBV7-6 and J is TRBJ2-7, with 10 bases fitting TRBD2. CDR3 length equals 21 residues. The trim removed 0 bases at V and 3 bases at J, leaving 20 bases unmatched. Per germline, CDR1 SGHVS and CDR2 FNYEAQ. CDR3 sequence (DNA): TGTGCCAGCAGCTTAGCTCGACCCGGGACTAGCGATAAGAGGGCATTCTACGAGCAGTACTTC. Translation gives CASSLARPGTSDKRAFYEQYF. The variable domain in full, completed from reference TRBV7-6 and TRBJ2-7, reads GAGVSQSPRYKVTKRGQDVALRCDPISGHVSLYWYRQALGQGPEFLTYFNYEAQQDKSGLPNDRFSAERPEGSISTLTIQRTEQRDSAMYRCASSLARPGTSDKRAFYEQYFGPGTRLTVT.

The chain links TRBV6-5 to TRBJ2-5; 9 nucleotides align to TRBD1. The assigned J gene may be wrong: the sequence end matches TRBJ2-7 better. The CDR3 is 15 amino acids. Germline V gene sequence: CDR1 MNHEY, CDR2 SVGAGI. The CDR3 here is CASSYSRQGVGEQYF. CDR3 coding DNA: TGTGCCAGCAGTTACTCGAGACAGGGGGTGGGCGAGCAGTACTTC.

The CDR3 DNA sequence: TGTGCCAGCAGTGAACTAATACAGGGGTTGGATGAGCAGTTCTTC. Protein product: CASSELIQGLDEQFF. The gene calls are TRBV6-1 and TRBJ2-1; 7 bases align to TRBD1. V was clipped by 2 bases and J by 8 bases; unmatched bases: 9. The germline V gene has CDR1 MNHNS and CDR2 SASEGT. This CDR3 is 15 amino acids long.

This chain uses TRBV30 with TRBJ2-5, with D tentatively TRBD2 (6 bases). The CDR3 is 13 residues long. Germline V gene lookup returns CDR1 GTSNPN and CDR2 SVGIG (reference sequence). The V gene lost 5 bases and the J gene lost 7 bases, with 17 bases spanning the gap. CDR3 in amino acids: CAWSAVVGGTQYF. CDR3 DNA: TGTGCCTGGTCCGCCGTCGTCGGGGGGACCCAGTACTTC. The whole variable domain, filled in from reference TRBV30 and TRBJ2-5, reads SQTIHQWPATLVQPVGSPLSLECTVEGTSNPNLYWYRQAAGRGLQLLFYSVGIGQISSEVPQNLSASRPQDRQFILSSKKLLLSDSGFYLCAWSAVVGGTQYFGPGTRLLVL.

This chain connects TRBV18 to TRBJ2-3; 13 bases line up with TRBD2. The V gene's germline CDR1 is KGHSH and CDR2 LQKENI. Losses at the gene ends were 3 bases for V and 2 bases for J; bases not matched to a gene: 23. This CDR3 has 23 residues. The CDR3 sequence: CASSPILNIVGTSGETNTDTQYF. CDR3 coding DNA: TGTGCCAGCTCACCTATCCTTAACATTGTGGGGACTAGCGGGGAAACCAACACAGATACGCAGTATTTT.

The chain couples TRBV29-1 to TRBJ2-3, with TRBD1 identical over 10 bases. With 3 bases clipped from V and 3 bases from J, the junction kept 3 bases outside the gene matches. The CDR3 covers 14 residues. CDR1 SQVTM and CDR2 ANQGSEA come from the germline V gene. Written as DNA, the CDR3 is TGCAGCGTTGAGAGGACAGGGGGAACAGATACGCAGTATTTT. Translated, it gives CSVERTGGTDTQYF.

This chain connects TRBV7-9 to TRBJ2-3; D gene unclear. V was trimmed by 5 bases and J by 8 bases, leaving 17 bases between them. CDR3 length equals 14 residues. The V gene's germline CDR1 is SEHNR and CDR2 FQNEAQ (reference sequence). The chain's CDR3 is CASSDVVVSLTQYF. The DNA for the CDR3 is TGTGCCAGCAGCGATGTGGTGGTTAGCCTTACGCAGTATTTT.

The V gene is TRBV20-1, the J gene TRBJ2-5; D unresolved. The CDR3 is 10 amino acids. Germline assignment: CDR1 DFQATT and CDR2 SNEGSKA (reference sequence). For the CDR3, the DNA is TGCATTCGGACCTCGGAGACCCAGTACTTC. It translates to CIRTSETQYF.

The chain employs TRBV7-6 and TRBJ2-3, with a possible D match to TRBD1 (5 bases). This CDR3 comprises 14 residues. The germline gives CDR1 SGHVS, CDR2 FNYEAQ. Trimming removed 5 bases at V and 5 bases at J, with 14 bases between. DNA for the CDR3: TGTGCCAGCAGCCCACGACAGCGCATAGATACGCAGTATTTT. Its protein product is CASSPRQRIDTQYF. Complete variable domain (other parts from reference TRBV7-6 and TRBJ2-3): GAGVSQSPRYKVTKRGQDVALRCDPISGHVSLYWYRQALGQGPEFLTYFNYEAQQDKSGLPNDRFSAERPEGSISTLTIQRTEQRDSAMYRCASSPRQRIDTQYFGPGTRLTVL.

In this sample, this clone turned up once. The CDR3 protein is CASSLVVGLAGDGQFF. CDR3 nucleotide sequence: TGTGCCAGCAGCTTGGTGGTGGGACTAGCGGGAGATGGGCAGTTCTTC. This sequence joins TRBV5-6 and TRBJ2-1, with TRBD2 identical over 14 bases. V was pared by 0 bases and J by 12 bases, with 8 bases of the junction left unmatched. Germline V gene lookup returns CDR1 SGHDT and CDR2 YYEEEE. The CDR3 spans 16 residues.

The chain joins TRBV19 to TRBJ1-5, with D maybe TRBD1 (6 bases). This CDR3 spans 14 amino acids. Trimming took off 8 bases at V and 3 bases at J, with 14 bases between the two ends. Germline V lookup: CDR1 LNHDA, CDR2 SQIVND (reference sequence). The CDR3 DNA follows: TGTGCCAGTCAGATTAGGGACACCAATCAGCCCCAGCATTTT. Amino acids: CASQIRDTNQPQHF.

The chain has TRBV6-1 and TRBJ2-1, with a tentative D call TRBD2 (5 bases). Germline CDR1 and CDR2: MNHNS and SASEGT. Trimming stripped 8 bases from V and 1 base from J, with 15 bases between. This CDR3 contains 15 residues. CDR3 sequence (DNA): TGTGCCAGCCGGCAGGAGCGGTTATCCTACAATGAGCAGTTCTTC. As protein: CASRQERLSYNEQFF.

The genes are TRBV18 and TRBJ2-7; perhaps D is TRBD1 or TRBD2 (5 bases each). CDR1 and CDR2 from the germline V gene are KGHSH and LQKENI. CDR3 length equals 16 residues. Trimming shortened V by 5 bases and J by 2 bases, and 19 bases separated the two germline ends. For the CDR3, the DNA is TGTGCCAGCTCATCTAATCCTCGGGGCCCCACCTACGAGCAGTACTTC. Its translation: CASSSNPRGPTYEQYF.

This clone was counted between two and nine times. This rearrangement joins TRBV4-1 to TRBJ1-3; D gene unclear. Germline V gene lookup returns CDR1 MGHRA and CDR2 YSYEKL. The CDR3 has 12 residues. Trimming removed 1 base at V and 2 bases at J, with 0 bases between. The chain's CDR3 is CASSQAGNTIYF. In DNA, the CDR3 is TGCGCCAGCAGCCAAGCTGGAAACACCATATATTTT.

The chain has TRBV5-6 and TRBJ2-7; no reliable D call. V was clipped by 1 base and J by 0 bases, with 8 bases between them. The CDR3 is 14 residues long. Germline V gives CDR1 SGHDT, CDR2 YYEEEE. The CDR3 coding sequence is TGTGCCAGCAGCTTGACACCGGGCTCCTACGAGCAGTACTTC. It translates to CASSLTPGSYEQYF.

The J gene is TRBJ1-4, the V gene TRBV7-9; 7 bases fit TRBD1. In germline, CDR1 is SEHNR, CDR2 FQNEAQ (reference sequence). The CDR3 contains 16 residues. Trimming took 3 bases from V and 6 from J; bases not matched to a gene: 10. The CDR3: CASSFRQGDLDEKLFF. CDR3 sequence (DNA): TGTGCCAGCAGCTTCCGGCAGGGGGACCTCGATGAAAAACTGTTTTTT.

The chain has TRBV30 and TRBJ2-5, with D maybe TRBD1 (5 bases). Germline lookup yields CDR1 GTSNPN and CDR2 SVGIG (reference sequence). This CDR3 is 15 amino acids long. Trimming cost V 2 bases and J 3 bases, with 16 bases left between them. The CDR3 bases are TGTGCCTGGAGTACCCCCCAGGGTAGGGAAGAGACCCAGTACTTC. Encoded protein: CAWSTPQGREETQYF.